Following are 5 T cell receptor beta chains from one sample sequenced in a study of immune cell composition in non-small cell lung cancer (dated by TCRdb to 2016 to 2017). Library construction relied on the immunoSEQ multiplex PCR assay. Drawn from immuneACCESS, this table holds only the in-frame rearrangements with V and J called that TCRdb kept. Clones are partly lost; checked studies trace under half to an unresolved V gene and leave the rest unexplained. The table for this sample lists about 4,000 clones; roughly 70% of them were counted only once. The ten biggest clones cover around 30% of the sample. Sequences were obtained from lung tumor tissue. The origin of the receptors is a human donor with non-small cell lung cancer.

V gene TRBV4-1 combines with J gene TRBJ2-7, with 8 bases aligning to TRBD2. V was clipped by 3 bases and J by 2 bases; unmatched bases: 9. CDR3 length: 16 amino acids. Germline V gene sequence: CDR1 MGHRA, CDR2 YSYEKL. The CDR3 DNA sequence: TGCGCCAGCAGCCAGGGGGGCGGGAGGCCGACCTACGAGCAGTACTTC. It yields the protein CASSQGGGRPTYEQYF.

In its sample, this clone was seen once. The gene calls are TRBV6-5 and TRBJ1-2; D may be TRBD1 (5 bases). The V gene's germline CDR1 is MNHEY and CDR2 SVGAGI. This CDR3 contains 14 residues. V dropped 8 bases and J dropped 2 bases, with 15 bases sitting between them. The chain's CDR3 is CASRRTGLNYGYTF. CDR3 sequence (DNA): TGTGCCAGCCGACGGACGGGACTCAACTATGGCTACACCTTC.

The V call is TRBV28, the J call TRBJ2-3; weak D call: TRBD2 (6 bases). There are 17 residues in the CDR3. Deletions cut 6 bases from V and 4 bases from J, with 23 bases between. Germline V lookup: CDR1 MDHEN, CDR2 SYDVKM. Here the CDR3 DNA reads TGTGCCAGCAGCCGAGTGGGAGGACGCCTTGTGGCAGATACGCAGTATTTT. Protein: CASSRVGGRLVADTQYF.

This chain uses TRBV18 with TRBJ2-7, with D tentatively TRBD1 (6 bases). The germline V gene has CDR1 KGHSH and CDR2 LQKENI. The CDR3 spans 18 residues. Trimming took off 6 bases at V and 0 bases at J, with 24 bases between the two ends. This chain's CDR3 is CASSPRPSSRGHSYEQYF. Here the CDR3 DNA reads TGTGCCAGCTCGCCTAGGCCTTCTTCCAGGGGACACTCCTACGAGCAGTACTTC.

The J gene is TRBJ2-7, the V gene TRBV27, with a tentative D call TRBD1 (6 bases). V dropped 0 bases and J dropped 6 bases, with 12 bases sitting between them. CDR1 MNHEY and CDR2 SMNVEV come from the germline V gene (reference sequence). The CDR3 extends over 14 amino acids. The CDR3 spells CASSLSNQGREQYF. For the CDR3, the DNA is TGTGCCAGCAGTTTATCGAATCAGGGGCGCGAGCAGTACTTC.